This T cell receptor (beta chain) was documented in a study of shared clonotypes between healthy human individuals. Study background: The plates for each donor numbered three CD4 naive, three CD4 memory, two CD8 naive and one CD8 memory.

The CDR3 runs to 19 residues. Between the trimmed V and J ends, which lost 4 bases and 0 bases, there was a span of 25 bases. Per the germline V gene, CDR1 is LGHNT and CDR2 is FRNRAP. Under the authors' procedure: Filtering differed because ImmunoSEQ produced junction-only sequences that carried no quality scores. The method was immunoSEQ multiplex PCR; TCRdb's version includes in-frame clones alone and lacks a portion of them. The DNA was the basis for D and trimming; V, J and clone size are from that table. The sample lists some 1.5 million clones; 95% to 99% were seen once. The chain employs TRBV12-5 and TRBJ2-7; D possibly corresponds to TRBD2 (6 bases). The clonotype comes from a man in his thirties or forties in good health. Sequenced: naive CD4+ T cells sorted from blood. Subset: CD45RA+ positively selected. The CDR3 coding sequence is TGTGCTAGTGGTTACACCACGCCAGCGGGCGGCGGCGACTCCTACGAGCAGTACTTC. Translating it yields CASGYTTPAGGGDSYEQYF.